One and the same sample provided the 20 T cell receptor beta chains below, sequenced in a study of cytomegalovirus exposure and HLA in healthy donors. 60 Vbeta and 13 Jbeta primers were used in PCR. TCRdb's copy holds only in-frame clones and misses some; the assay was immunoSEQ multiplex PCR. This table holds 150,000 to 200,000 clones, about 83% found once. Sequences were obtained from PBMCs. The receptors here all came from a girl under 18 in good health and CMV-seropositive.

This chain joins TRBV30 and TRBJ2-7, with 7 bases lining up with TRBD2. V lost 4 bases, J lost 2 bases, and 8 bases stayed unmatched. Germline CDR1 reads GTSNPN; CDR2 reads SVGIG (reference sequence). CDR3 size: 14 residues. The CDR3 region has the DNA TGTGCCTGGACTCCGGGGGGATTCGCCTACGAGCAGTACTTC. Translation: CAWTPGGFAYEQYF. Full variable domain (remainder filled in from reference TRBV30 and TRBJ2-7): SQTIHQWPATLVQPVGSPLSLECTVEGTSNPNLYWYRQAAGRGLQLLFYSVGIGQISSEVPQNLSASRPQDRQFILSSKKLLLSDSGFYLCAWTPGGFAYEQYFGPGTRLTVT.

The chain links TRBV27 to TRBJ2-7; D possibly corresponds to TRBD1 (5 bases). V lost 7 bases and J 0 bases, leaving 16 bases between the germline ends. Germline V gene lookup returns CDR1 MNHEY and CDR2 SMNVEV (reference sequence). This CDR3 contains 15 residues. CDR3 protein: CASTPKGHSSYEQYF. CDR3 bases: TGTGCCAGCACCCCAAAGGGGCACAGCTCCTACGAGCAGTACTTC.

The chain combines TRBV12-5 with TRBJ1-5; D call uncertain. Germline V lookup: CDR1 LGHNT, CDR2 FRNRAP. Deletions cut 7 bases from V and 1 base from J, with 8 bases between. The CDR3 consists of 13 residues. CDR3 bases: TGTGCTAGTGCCGGGAGGAGCAATCAGCCCCAGCATTTT. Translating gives CASAGRSNQPQHF.

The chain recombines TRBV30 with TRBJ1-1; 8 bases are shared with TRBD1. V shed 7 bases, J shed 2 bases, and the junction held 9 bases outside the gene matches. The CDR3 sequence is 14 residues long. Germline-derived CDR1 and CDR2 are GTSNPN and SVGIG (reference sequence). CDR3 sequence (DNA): TGTGCCTTCGACAGGGGCCCGTTAAACACTGAAGCTTTCTTT. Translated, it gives CAFDRGPLNTEAFF.

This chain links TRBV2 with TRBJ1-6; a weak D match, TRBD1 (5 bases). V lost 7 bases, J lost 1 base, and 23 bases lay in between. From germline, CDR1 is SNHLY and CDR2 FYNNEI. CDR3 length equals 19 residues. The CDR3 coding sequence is TGTGCCAGCATCCCCAGGGAGGGACGGCGGCCATCCTATAATTCACCCCTCCACTTT. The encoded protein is CASIPREGRRPSYNSPLHF.

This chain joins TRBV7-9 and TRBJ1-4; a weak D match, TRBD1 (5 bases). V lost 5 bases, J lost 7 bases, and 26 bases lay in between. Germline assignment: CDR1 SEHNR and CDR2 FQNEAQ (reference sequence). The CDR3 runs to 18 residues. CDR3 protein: CASSRGRDSTTYREKLFF. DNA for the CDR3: TGTGCCAGCAGCCGAGGGCGGGACTCGACCACCTATCGTGAAAAACTGTTTTTT.

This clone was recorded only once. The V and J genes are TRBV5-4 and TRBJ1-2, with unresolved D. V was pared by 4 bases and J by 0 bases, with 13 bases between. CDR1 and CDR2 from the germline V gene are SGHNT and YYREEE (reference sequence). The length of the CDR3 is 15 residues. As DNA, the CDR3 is TGTGCCAGCAGCCCGGGTGGAGAAACTAACTATGGCTACACCTTC. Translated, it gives CASSPGGETNYGYTF.

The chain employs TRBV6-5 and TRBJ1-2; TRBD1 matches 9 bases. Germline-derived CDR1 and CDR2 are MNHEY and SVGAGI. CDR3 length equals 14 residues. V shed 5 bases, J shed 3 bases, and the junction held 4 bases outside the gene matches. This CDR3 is CASSRDREDYGYTF. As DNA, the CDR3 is TGTGCCAGCAGTCGGGACAGGGAGGACTATGGCTACACCTTC.

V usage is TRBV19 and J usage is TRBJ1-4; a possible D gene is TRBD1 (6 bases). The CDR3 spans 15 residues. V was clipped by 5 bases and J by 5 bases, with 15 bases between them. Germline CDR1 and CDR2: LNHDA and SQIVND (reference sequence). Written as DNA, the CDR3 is TGTGCCAGTAGTGACCAGGGGATCTCGAATGAAAAACTGTTTTTT. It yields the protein CASSDQGISNEKLFF.

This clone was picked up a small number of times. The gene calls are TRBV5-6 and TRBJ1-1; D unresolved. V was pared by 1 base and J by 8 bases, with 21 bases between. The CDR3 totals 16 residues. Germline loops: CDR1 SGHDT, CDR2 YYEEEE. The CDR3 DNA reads TGTGCCAGCAGCTTGTTTCTGTCGGAGGAAGTGGACGAAGCTTTCTTT. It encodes CASSLFLSEEVDEAFF.

CDR3 sequence: CASSPGQGRTGELFF. CDR3 in DNA: TGTGCCAGCAGCCCCGGACAGGGGCGCACCGGGGAGCTGTTTTTT. The chain carries TRBV9 and TRBJ2-2; 9 nucleotides agree with TRBD1. V trimming: 4 bases; J trimming: 4 bases; junction bases outside the gene matches: 5. CDR3 length: 15 residues. Germline-derived CDR1 and CDR2 are SGDLS and YYNGEE.

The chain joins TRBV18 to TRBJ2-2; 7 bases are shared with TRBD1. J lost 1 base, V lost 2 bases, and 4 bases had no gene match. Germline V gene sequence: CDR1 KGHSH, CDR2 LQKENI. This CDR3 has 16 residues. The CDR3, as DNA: TGTGCCAGCTCACCAACGTCAGGGGGGAACACCGGGGAGCTGTTTTTT. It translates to CASSPTSGGNTGELFF.

Written as DNA, the CDR3 is TGTGCTAGTGGTTTGGTACAGGGGCCGAACACTGAAGCTTTCTTT. It yields the protein CASGLVQGPNTEAFF. J is TRBJ1-1 and V is TRBV12-5; 7 bases agree with TRBD1. The CDR3 has 15 residues. The junction had 2 bases not matched to a gene; V was cut back by 0 bases and J by 1 base. Germline CDR1 is LGHNT and CDR2 is FRNRAP.

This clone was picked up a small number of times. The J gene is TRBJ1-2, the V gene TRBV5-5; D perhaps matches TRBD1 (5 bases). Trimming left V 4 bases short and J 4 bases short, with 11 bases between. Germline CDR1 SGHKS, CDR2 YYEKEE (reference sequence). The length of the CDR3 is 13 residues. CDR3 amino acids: CASSPGHSYGYTF. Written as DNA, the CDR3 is TGTGCCAGCAGCCCCGGACATAGCTATGGCTACACCTTC.

The CDR3 spells CASSRPYEQYF. The CDR3 nucleotides are TGTGCCAGCAGCCGCCCCTACGAGCAGTACTTC. V and J are TRBV5-8 and TRBJ2-5; D unresolved. Near its end, the DNA agrees better with TRBJ2-7, so the J call may be wrong. This CDR3 comprises 11 residues. The V gene's germline CDR1 is SGHTS and CDR2 YDEGEE.

The CDR3 loop reads CASSLRGLGEQFF. The CDR3 DNA reads TGCGCCAGCAGCTTAAGGGGGCTGGGTGAGCAGTTCTTC. J is TRBJ2-1 and V is TRBV5-1, with 7 bases matching TRBD1. The length of the CDR3 is 13 residues. The germline CDR1 and CDR2 sequences are SGHRS and YFSETQ. J gave up 9 bases and V 2 bases, and 5 bases lay outside the gene matches.

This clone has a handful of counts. CDR3 amino acids: CASSESAGGTGELFF. Written as DNA, the CDR3 is TGTGCCAGCAGTGAATCGGCAGGGGGCACCGGGGAGCTGTTTTTT. The chain couples TRBV6-4 to TRBJ2-2, with 7 bases identical to TRBD1. V shed 3 bases and J 4 bases; nucleotides not matched to a gene: 5. The CDR3 sequence is 15 residues long. Germline CDR1 reads MRHNA; CDR2 reads SNTAGT.

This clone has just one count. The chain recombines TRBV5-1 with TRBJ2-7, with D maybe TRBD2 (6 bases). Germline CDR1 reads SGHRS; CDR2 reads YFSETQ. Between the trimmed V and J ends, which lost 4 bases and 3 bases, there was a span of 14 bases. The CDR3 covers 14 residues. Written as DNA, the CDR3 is TGCGCCAGCAGCGGGGAGGAGGACAACTACGAGCAGTACTTC. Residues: CASSGEEDNYEQYF.

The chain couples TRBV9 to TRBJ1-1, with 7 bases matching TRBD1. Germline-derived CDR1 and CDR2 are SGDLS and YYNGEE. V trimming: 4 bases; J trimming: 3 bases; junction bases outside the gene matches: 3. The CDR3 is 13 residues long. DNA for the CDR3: TGTGCCAGCAGCATAGGACAGGACACTGAAGCTTTCTTT. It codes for CASSIGQDTEAFF. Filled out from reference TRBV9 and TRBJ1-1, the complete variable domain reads DSGVTQTPKHLITATGQRVTLRCSPRSGDLSVYWYQQSLDQGLQFLIQYYNGEERAKGNILERFSAQQFPDLHSELNLSSLELGDSALYFCASSIGQDTEAFFGQGTRLTVV.

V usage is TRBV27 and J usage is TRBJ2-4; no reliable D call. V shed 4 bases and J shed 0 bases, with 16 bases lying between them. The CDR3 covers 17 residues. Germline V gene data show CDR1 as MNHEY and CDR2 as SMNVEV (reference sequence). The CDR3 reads CASSSSLTLLAKNIQYF. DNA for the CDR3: TGTGCCAGCAGTTCCTCGTTAACGCTACTAGCCAAAAACATTCAGTACTTC.